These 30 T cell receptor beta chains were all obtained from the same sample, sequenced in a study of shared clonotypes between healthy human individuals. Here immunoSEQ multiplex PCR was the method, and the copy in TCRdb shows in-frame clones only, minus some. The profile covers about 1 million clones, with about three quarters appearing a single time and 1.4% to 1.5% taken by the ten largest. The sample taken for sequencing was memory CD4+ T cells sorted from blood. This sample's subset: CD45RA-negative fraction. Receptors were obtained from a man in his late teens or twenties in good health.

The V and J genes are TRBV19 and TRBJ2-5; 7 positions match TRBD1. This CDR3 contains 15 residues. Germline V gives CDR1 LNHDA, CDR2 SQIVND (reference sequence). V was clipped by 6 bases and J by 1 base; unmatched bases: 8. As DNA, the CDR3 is TGTGCCAGTAGCCTCGAGGCAGGGGGCCAAGAGACCCAGTACTTC. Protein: CASSLEAGGQETQYF.

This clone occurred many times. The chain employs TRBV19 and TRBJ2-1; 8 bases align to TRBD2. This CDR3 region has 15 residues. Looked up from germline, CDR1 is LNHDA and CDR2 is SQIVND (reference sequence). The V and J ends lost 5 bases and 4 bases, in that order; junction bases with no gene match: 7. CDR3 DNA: TGTGCCAGTAGTGCGGGACTAGAGAGGTACAATGAGCAGTTCTTC. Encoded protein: CASSAGLERYNEQFF.

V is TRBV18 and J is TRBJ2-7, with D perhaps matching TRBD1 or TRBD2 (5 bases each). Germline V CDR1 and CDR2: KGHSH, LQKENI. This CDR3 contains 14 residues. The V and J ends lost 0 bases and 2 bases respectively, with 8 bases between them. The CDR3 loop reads CASSPPRGPYEQYF. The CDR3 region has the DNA TGTGCCAGCTCACCACCTCGGGGCCCCTACGAGCAGTACTTC.

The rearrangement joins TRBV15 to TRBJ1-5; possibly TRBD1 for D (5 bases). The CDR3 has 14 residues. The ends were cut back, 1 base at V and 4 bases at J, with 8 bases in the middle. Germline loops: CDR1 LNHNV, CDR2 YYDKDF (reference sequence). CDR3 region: CATSRGDPNQPQHF. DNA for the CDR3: TGTGCCACCAGCAGAGGGGACCCAAATCAGCCCCAGCATTTT.

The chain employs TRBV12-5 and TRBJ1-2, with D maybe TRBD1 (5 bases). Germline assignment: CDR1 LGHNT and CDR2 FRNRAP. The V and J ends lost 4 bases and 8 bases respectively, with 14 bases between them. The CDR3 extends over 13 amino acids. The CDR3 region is CASGSAQGRGYTF. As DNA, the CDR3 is TGTGCTAGTGGTTCGGCCCAGGGTCGAGGCTACACCTTC.

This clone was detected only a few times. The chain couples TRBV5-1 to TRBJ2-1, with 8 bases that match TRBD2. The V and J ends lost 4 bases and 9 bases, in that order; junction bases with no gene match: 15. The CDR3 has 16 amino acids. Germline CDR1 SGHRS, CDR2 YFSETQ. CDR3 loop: CASSALGSGGGSEQFF. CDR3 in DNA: TGCGCCAGCAGCGCGCTTGGGAGCGGGGGAGGGAGTGAGCAGTTCTTC.

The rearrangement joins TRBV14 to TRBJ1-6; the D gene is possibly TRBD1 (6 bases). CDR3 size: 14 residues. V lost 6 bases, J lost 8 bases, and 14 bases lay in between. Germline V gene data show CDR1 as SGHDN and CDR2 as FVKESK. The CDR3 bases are TGTGCCAGCAGACAGACAGGATTATATTCACCCCTCCACTTT. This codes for CASRQTGLYSPLHF.

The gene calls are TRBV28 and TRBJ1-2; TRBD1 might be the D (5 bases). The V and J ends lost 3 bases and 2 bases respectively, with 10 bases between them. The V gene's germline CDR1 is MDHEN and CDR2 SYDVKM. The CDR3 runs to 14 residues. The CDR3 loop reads CASSFAGENYGYTF. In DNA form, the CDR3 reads TGTGCCAGCAGTTTTGCGGGGGAGAACTATGGCTACACCTTC.

The CDR3 reads CASSQVGLLYQETQYF. The CDR3 DNA follows: TGCGCCAGCAGCCAGGTGGGACTTTTGTACCAAGAGACCCAGTACTTC. The chain combines TRBV4-1 with TRBJ2-5; possible D gene TRBD2, 6 bases. V was pared by 3 bases and J by 0 bases, with 14 bases between. This CDR3 is 16 amino acids long. Germline CDR1 reads MGHRA; CDR2 reads YSYEKL.

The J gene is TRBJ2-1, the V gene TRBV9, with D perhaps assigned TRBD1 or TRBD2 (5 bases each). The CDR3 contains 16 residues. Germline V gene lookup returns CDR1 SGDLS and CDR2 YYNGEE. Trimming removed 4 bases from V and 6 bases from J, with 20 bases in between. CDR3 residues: CASSPSGTEVGNEQFF. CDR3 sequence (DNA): TGTGCCAGCAGCCCCTCCGGGACGGAGGTGGGCAATGAGCAGTTCTTC. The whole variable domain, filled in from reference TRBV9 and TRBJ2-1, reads DSGVTQTPKHLITATGQRVTLRCSPRSGDLSVYWYQQSLDQGLQFLIQYYNGEERAKGNILERFSAQQFPDLHSELNLSSLELGDSALYFCASSPSGTEVGNEQFFGPGTRLTVL.

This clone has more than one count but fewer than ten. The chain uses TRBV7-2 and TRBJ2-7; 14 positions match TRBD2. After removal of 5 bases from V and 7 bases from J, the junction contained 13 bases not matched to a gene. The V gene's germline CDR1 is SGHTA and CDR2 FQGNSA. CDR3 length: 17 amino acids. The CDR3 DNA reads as TGTGCCAGCAGCCTGGGGACTAGCGGGAGAGGTCGTTTTGAGCAGTACTTC. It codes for CASSLGTSGRGRFEQYF.

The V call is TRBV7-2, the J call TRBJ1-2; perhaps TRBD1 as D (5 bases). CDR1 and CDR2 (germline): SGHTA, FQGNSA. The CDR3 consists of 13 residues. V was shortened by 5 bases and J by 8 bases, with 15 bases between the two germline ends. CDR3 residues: CASSPSGREGYTF. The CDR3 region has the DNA TGTGCCAGCAGCCCCTCGGGACGTGAAGGCTACACCTTC. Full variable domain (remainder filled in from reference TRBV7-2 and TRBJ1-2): GAGVSQSPSNKVTEKGKDVELRCDPISGHTALYWYRQSLGQGLEFLIYFQGNSAPDKSGLPSDRFSAERTGGSVSTLTIQRTQQEDSAVYLCASSPSGREGYTFGSGTRLTVV.

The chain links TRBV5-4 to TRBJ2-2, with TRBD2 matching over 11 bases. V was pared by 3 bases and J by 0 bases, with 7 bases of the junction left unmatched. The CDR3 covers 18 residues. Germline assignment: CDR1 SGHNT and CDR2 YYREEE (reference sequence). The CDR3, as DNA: TGTGCCAGCAGCTCCGGACTAGCGGGCCCCGCGAACACCGGGGAGCTGTTTTTT. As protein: CASSSGLAGPANTGELFF.

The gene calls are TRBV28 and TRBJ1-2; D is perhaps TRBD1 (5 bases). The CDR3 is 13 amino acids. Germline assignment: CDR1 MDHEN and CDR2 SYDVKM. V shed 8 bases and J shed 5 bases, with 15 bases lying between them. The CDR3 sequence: CASEPGQGYGYTF. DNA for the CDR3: TGTGCCAGCGAGCCGGGGCAAGGGTATGGCTACACCTTC.

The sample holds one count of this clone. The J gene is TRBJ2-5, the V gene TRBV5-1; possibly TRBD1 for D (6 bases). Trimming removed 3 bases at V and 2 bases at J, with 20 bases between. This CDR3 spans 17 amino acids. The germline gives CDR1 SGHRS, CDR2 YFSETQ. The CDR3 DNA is TGCGCCAGCAGCTCACCAACCGGGACACCTACACAAGAGACCCAGTACTTC. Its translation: CASSSPTGTPTQETQYF.

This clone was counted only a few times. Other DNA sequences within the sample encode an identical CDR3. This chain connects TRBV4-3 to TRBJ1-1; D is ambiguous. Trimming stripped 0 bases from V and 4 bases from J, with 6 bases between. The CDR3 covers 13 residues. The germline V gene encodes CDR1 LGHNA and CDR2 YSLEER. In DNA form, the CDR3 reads TGCGCCAGCAGCCAAGATCGGGGCACTGAAGCTTTCTTT. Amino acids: CASSQDRGTEAFF.

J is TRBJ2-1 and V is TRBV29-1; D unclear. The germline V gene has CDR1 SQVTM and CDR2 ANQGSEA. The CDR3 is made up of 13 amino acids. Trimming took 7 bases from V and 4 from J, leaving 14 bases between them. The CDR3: CSALIAVYNEQFF. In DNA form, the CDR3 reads TGCAGCGCCCTTATAGCAGTATACAATGAGCAGTTCTTC.

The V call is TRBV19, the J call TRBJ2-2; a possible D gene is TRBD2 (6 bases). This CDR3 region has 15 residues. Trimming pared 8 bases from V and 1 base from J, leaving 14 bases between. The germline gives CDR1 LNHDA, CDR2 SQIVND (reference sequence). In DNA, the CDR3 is TGTGCCAGTCGGATCGCGGGGCTGAACACCGGGGAGCTGTTTTTT. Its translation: CASRIAGLNTGELFF.

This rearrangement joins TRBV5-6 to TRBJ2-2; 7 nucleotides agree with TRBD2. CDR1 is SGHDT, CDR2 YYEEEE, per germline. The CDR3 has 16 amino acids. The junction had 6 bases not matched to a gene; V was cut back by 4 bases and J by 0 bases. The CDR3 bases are TGTGCCAGCAGCACCCCTAGCGGTTCGAACACCGGGGAGCTGTTTTTT. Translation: CASSTPSGSNTGELFF.

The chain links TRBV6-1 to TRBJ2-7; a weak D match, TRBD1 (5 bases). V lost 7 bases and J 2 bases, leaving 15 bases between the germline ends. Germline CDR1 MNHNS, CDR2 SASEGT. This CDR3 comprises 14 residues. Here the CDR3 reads CASIPPGITYEQYF. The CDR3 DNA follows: TGTGCCAGCATCCCCCCAGGGATAACCTACGAGCAGTACTTC.

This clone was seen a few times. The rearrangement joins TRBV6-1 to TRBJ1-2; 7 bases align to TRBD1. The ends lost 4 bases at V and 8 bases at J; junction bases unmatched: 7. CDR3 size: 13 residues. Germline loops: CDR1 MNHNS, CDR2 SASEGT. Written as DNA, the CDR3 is TGTGCCAGCAGTGGGCAGACAGGGCTAGGCTACACCTTC. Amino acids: CASSGQTGLGYTF.

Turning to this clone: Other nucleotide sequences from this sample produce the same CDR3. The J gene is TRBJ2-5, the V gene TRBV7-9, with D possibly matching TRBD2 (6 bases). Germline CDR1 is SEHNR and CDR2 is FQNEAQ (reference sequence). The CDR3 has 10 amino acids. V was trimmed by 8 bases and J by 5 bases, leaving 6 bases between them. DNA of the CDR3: TGTGCCAGCGGGAGGGAGACCCAGTACTTC. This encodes CASGRETQYF.

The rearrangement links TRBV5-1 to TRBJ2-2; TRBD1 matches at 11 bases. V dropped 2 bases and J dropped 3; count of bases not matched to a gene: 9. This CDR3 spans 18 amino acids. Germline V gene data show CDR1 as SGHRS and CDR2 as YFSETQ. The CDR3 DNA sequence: TGCGCCAGCAGCTTTCTGCTTCGGACAGGGGGCTACACCGGGGAGCTGTTTTTT. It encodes CASSFLLRTGGYTGELFF. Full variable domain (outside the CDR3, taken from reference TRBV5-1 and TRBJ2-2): KAGVTQTPRYLIKTRGQQVTLSCSPISGHRSVSWYQQTPGQGLQFLFEYFSETQRNKGNFPGRFSGRQFSNSRSEMNVSTLELGDSALYLCASSFLLRTGGYTGELFFGEGSRLTVL.

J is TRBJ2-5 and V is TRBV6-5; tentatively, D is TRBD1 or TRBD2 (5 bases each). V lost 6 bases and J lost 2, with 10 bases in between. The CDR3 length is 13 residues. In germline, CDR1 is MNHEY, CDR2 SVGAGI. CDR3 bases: TGTGCCAGCAGCCTGGGACCTCAAGAGACCCAGTACTTC. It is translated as CASSLGPQETQYF.

The CDR3 reads CASSYSRQGEQYF. CDR3 sequence (DNA): TGTGCCAGCAGTTACTCGAGACAGGGCGAGCAGTACTTC. The V call is TRBV6-6, the J call TRBJ2-7; 7 bases map to TRBD1. Germline V gene sequence: CDR1 MNHNY, CDR2 SVGAGI (reference sequence). V was clipped by 0 bases and J by 6 bases; unmatched bases: 2. The CDR3 runs 13 residues.

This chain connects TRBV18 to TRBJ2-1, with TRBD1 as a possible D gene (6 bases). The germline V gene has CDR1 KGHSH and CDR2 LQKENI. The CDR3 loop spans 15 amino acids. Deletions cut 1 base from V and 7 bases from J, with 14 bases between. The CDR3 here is CASSPRAGVTNEQFF. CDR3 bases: TGTGCCAGCTCACCACGGGCAGGGGTTACGAATGAGCAGTTCTTC. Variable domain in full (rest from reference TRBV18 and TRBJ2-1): NAGVMQNPRHLVRRRGQEARLRCSPMKGHSHVYWYRQLPEEGLKFMVYLQKENIIDESGMPKERFSAEFPKEGPSILRIQQVVRGDSAAYFCASSPRAGVTNEQFFGPGTRLTVL.

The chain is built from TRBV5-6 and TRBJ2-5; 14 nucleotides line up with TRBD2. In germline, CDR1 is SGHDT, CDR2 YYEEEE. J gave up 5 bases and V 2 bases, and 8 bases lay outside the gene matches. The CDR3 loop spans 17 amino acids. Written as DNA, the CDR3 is TGTGCCAGCAGCTTTTTGACTAGCGGGGGGGCATGGGAGACCCAGTACTTC. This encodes CASSFLTSGGAWETQYF.

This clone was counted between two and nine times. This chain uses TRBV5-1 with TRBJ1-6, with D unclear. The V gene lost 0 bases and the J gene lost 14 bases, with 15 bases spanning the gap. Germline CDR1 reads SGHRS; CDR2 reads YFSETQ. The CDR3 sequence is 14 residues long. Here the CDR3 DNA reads TGCGCCAGCAGCTTGGGGCCAGGTATCGTGTCCCTCCACTTT. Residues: CASSLGPGIVSLHF.

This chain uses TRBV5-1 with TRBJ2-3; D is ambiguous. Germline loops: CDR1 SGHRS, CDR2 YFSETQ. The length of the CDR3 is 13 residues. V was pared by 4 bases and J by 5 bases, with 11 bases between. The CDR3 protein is CASSRGWEDTQYF. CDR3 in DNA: TGCGCCAGCAGCCGCGGTTGGGAAGATACGCAGTATTTT.

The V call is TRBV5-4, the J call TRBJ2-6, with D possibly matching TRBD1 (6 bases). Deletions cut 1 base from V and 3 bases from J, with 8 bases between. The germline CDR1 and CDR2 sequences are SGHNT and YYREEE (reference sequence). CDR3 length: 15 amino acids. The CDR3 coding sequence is TGTGCCAGCAGCTTGAAAGGGGGTGGGGCCAACGTCCTGACTTTC. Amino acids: CASSLKGGGANVLTF.